The 24 T cell receptor beta chains given below trace back to one sample, sequenced in a study of cytomegalovirus exposure and HLA in healthy donors. Use of 60 Vbeta and 13 Jbeta primers characterized the PCR. Clones were read by immunoSEQ multiplex PCR, and TCRdb kept only the in-frame ones, dropping some. The repertoire holds approximately 150,000 clones, with around 80% as singletons. Specimen: PBMCs. The receptors stem from a woman aged 35 to 49 in good health and CMV-seronegative.

The J gene is TRBJ2-5, the V gene TRBV11-3; 7 bases are a match to TRBD2. The germline CDR1 and CDR2 sequences are SGHNT and YENEEA. There are 16 residues in the CDR3. V lost 6 bases to trimming and J lost 5 bases; unmatched junction nucleotides: 15. The CDR3 nucleotides read TGTGCCAGCAGACCCGGGGGAGCGGGGACGTGGGAGACCCAGTACTTC. Encoded protein: CASRPGGAGTWETQYF.

The chain carries TRBV28 and TRBJ1-2; no clear D. This CDR3 contains 13 residues. Trimming shortened V by 6 bases and J by 7 bases, and 15 bases separated the two germline ends. From germline, CDR1 is MDHEN and CDR2 SYDVKM. Here the CDR3 reads CASSPLGGSGYTF. As DNA, the CDR3 is TGTGCCAGCAGCCCACTGGGAGGGAGTGGCTACACCTTC.

CDR3 DNA sequence: TGTGCCAGCAGCGTAGATGGCCCTCCCACAGATACGCAGTATTTT. It encodes CASSVDGPPTDTQYF. The chain carries TRBV9 and TRBJ2-3; D remains unclear. The CDR3 extends over 15 amino acids. Deletions cut 0 bases from V and 2 bases from J, with 10 bases between. Germline values: CDR1 SGDLS, CDR2 YYNGEE.

The V call is TRBV29-1, the J call TRBJ2-1; 9 bases agree with TRBD1. The length of the CDR3 is 14 residues. V lost 4 bases and J lost 5; bases outside the gene matches: 6. The germline V gene has CDR1 SQVTM and CDR2 ANQGSEA. DNA for the CDR3: TGCAGCGTTGCCGGGACAGGGAGGAACAATGAGCAGTTCTTC. This translates into CSVAGTGRNNEQFF.

This chain joins TRBV10-2 and TRBJ2-1; possibly TRBD2 for D (5 bases). This CDR3 has 15 amino acids. The V gene's germline CDR1 is WSHSY and CDR2 SAAADI. V lost 3 bases and J 2 bases, leaving 11 bases between the germline ends. CDR3 residues: CASSDSDFTYNEQFF. The CDR3 region has the DNA TGCGCCAGCAGTGACTCGGACTTCACCTACAATGAGCAGTTCTTC.

The chain has TRBV7-2 and TRBJ2-5; D may be TRBD2 (8 bases). The V end lost 5 bases, the J end lost 5 bases, and 24 bases lay between the germline ends. The CDR3 loop spans 17 amino acids. Germline lookup yields CDR1 SGHTA and CDR2 FQGNSA. CDR3: CASSLQTLGLGGETQYF. Here the CDR3 DNA reads TGTGCCAGCAGCCTTCAAACGCTGGGACTAGGGGGCGAGACCCAGTACTTC.

The rearrangement uses TRBV7-3 and TRBJ1-5; unclear D gene. The ends were cut back, 5 bases at V and 0 bases at J, with 11 bases in the middle. Germline CDR1 is SGHTA and CDR2 is FQGTGA. This CDR3 region has 15 residues. This chain's CDR3 is CASSPGRNSNQPQHF. In nucleotides, the CDR3 is TGTGCCAGCAGCCCCGGGAGGAATAGCAATCAGCCCCAGCATTTT.

The chain couples TRBV11-3 to TRBJ1-1; TRBD1 aligns across 7 bases. Germline-derived CDR1 and CDR2 are SGHNT and YENEEA. With 5 bases clipped from V and 7 bases from J, the junction kept 10 bases outside the gene matches. The CDR3 runs 14 residues. CDR3 amino acids: CASSKISGTDEAFF. The CDR3 DNA sequence: TGTGCCAGCAGCAAAATATCGGGGACAGATGAAGCTTTCTTT.

This clone is a singleton in its sample. The chain joins TRBV28 to TRBJ2-2; 7 nucleotides line up with TRBD1. Trimming took 6 bases from V and 5 from J; bases not matched to a gene: 6. CDR1 and CDR2 (germline): MDHEN, SYDVKM. The CDR3 has 14 residues. CDR3 sequence (DNA): TGTGCCAGCAGGCGGACAGGTTCTACCGGGGAGCTGTTTTTT. This encodes CASRRTGSTGELFF.

The chain recombines TRBV28 with TRBJ2-3, with D tentatively TRBD1 (6 bases). Germline lookup yields CDR1 MDHEN and CDR2 SYDVKM. Trimming removed 2 bases at V and 5 bases at J, with 17 bases between. This CDR3 spans 16 amino acids. CDR3 protein: CASSLRGWQEIDTQYF. CDR3 nucleotides: TGTGCCAGCAGTTTAAGGGGGTGGCAGGAGATAGATACGCAGTATTTT.

The chain employs TRBV4-2 and TRBJ2-5; D may be TRBD1 (6 bases). Per the germline V gene, CDR1 is LGHNA and CDR2 is YNFKEQ. Between the trimmed V and J ends, which lost 0 bases and 0 bases, there was a span of 14 bases. The CDR3 sequence is 17 residues long. The CDR3 coding sequence is TGTGCCAGCAGCCAAGACTCCGGACAGATGTACCAAGAGACCCAGTACTTC. Protein: CASSQDSGQMYQETQYF.

This chain uses TRBV5-4 with TRBJ2-1; 10 bases align to TRBD2. The CDR3 totals 17 residues. After removal of 0 bases from V and 2 bases from J, the junction contained 5 bases not matched to a gene. Germline V gene data show CDR1 as SGHNT and CDR2 as YYREEE (reference sequence). The CDR3 here is CASSLVSSGGPYNEQFF. The CDR3 DNA reads as TGTGCCAGCAGCTTGGTCTCTAGCGGGGGACCCTACAATGAGCAGTTCTTC.

V gene TRBV19 combines with J gene TRBJ1-5, with 7 bases identical to TRBD1. The CDR3 covers 13 residues. The germline V gene has CDR1 LNHDA and CDR2 SQIVND (reference sequence). V lost 4 bases to trimming and J lost 5 bases; unmatched junction nucleotides: 2. CDR3 DNA: TGTGCCAGTAGTACCAGGGGGGATCAGCCCCAGCATTTT. This codes for CASSTRGDQPQHF.

The V gene is TRBV11-3, the J gene TRBJ2-3; 8 positions match TRBD1. CDR1 and CDR2 from the germline V gene are SGHNT and YENEEA. Losses at the gene ends were 5 bases for V and 4 bases for J; bases not matched to a gene: 5. The CDR3 length is 14 residues. CDR3 sequence (DNA): TGTGCCAGCAGCCGGACAGGGATCGCAGATACGCAGTATTTT. Protein product: CASSRTGIADTQYF.

The rearrangement links TRBV19 to TRBJ1-2; 12 bases are a match to TRBD1. With V trimmed by 4 bases and J by 7 bases, 10 bases remained unmatched. CDR1 LNHDA and CDR2 SQIVND come from the germline V gene (reference sequence). The CDR3 is made up of 16 amino acids. Here the CDR3 reads CASSTLQGTGGGGYTF. The CDR3 DNA sequence: TGTGCCAGTAGTACACTACAGGGGACAGGGGGCGGTGGCTACACCTTC.

The J gene is TRBJ2-1, the V gene TRBV10-3, with TRBD1 identical over 10 bases. The germline CDR1 and CDR2 sequences are ENHRY and SYGVKD. Losses at the gene ends were 2 bases for V and 4 bases for J; bases not matched to a gene: 8. The CDR3 totals 17 residues. The CDR3 spells CAISETMGQGKYNEQFF. CDR3 in DNA: TGTGCCATCAGTGAGACAATGGGACAGGGGAAGTACAATGAGCAGTTCTTC.

The chain combines TRBV4-3 with TRBJ2-6, with D unresolved. V was trimmed by 0 bases and J by 2 bases, leaving 8 bases between them. CDR1 LGHNA and CDR2 YSLEER come from the germline V gene. CDR3 length: 16 residues. CDR3 sequence (DNA): TGCGCCAGCAGCCAAGAGATCGGAGCTGGGGCCAACGTCCTGACTTTC. Translated: CASSQEIGAGANVLTF.

V and J are TRBV5-1 and TRBJ1-2; unclear D gene. This CDR3 comprises 13 residues. V lost 4 bases and J lost 6, with 13 bases in between. Germline CDR1 and CDR2: SGHRS and YFSETQ. The CDR3 loop is CASSAGFGDGYTF. In nucleotides, the CDR3 is TGCGCCAGCAGCGCGGGATTCGGAGATGGCTACACCTTC.

The chain links TRBV19 to TRBJ1-2; D is undetermined. CDR3 length: 14 amino acids. Trimming took 5 bases from V and 7 from J, leaving 17 bases between them. In germline, CDR1 is LNHDA, CDR2 SQIVND (reference sequence). The CDR3 protein is CASSPTGQPGGYTF. CDR3 nucleotide sequence: TGTGCCAGTAGTCCCACCGGTCAGCCGGGTGGCTACACCTTC.

The V call is TRBV28, the J call TRBJ2-7; 8 bases map to TRBD2. CDR1 is MDHEN and CDR2 is SYDVKM in the germline V gene. The CDR3 totals 12 residues. The V and J ends lost 6 bases and 5 bases, in that order; junction bases with no gene match: 3. The CDR3 spells CASSLRGDEQYF. CDR3 in DNA: TGTGCCAGCAGCCTGCGGGGGGACGAGCAGTACTTC. Full variable domain (outside the CDR3, taken from reference TRBV28 and TRBJ2-7): DVKVTQSSRYLVKRTGEKVFLECVQDMDHENMFWYRQDPGLGLRLIYFSYDVKMKEKGDIPEGYSVSREKKERFSLILESASTNQTSMYLCASSLRGDEQYFGPGTRLTVT.

The chain is built from TRBV5-6 and TRBJ2-5; D uncertain. This CDR3 is built from 13 residues. Between the trimmed V and J ends, which lost 0 bases and 2 bases, there was a span of 5 bases. Germline V CDR1 and CDR2: SGHDT, YYEEEE. CDR3 bases: TGTGCCAGCAGCTTGGTTCCTCAAGAGACCCAGTACTTC. Amino acid sequence: CASSLVPQETQYF.

The chain joins TRBV25-1 to TRBJ1-5, with 7 nucleotides matching TRBD1. The CDR3 has 14 residues. Germline values: CDR1 MGHDK, CDR2 SYGVNS. After removal of 6 bases from V and 9 bases from J, the junction contained 11 bases not matched to a gene. The CDR3 DNA is TGTGCCAGCAGAGCCCCGGGACAGCAAGGGCCCCAGCATTTT. Translating it yields CASRAPGQQGPQHF. Filled out from reference TRBV25-1 and TRBJ1-5, the complete variable domain reads EADIYQTPRYLVIGTGKKITLECSQTMGHDKMYWYQQDPGMELHLIHYSYGVNSTEKGDLSSESTVSRIRTEHFPLTLESARPSHTSQYLCASRAPGQQGPQHFGDGTRLSIL.

This rearrangement joins TRBV9 to TRBJ2-7, with a weak D call TRBD1 (7 bases). The length of the CDR3 is 15 residues. The germline gives CDR1 SGDLS, CDR2 YYNGEE. V shed 4 bases and J shed 0 bases, with 14 bases lying between them. The CDR3 DNA sequence: TGTGCCAGCAGCACATCAGGGGGGCCCTCCTACGAGCAGTACTTC. Its translation: CASSTSGGPSYEQYF.

J is TRBJ2-3 and V is TRBV30, with D hard to call. Trimming removed 4 bases from V and 0 bases from J, with 14 bases in between. The CDR3 contains 15 residues. Germline V gene lookup returns CDR1 GTSNPN and CDR2 SVGIG (reference sequence). CDR3 in DNA: TGTGCCTGGATCCCCCCCGGGTCTAGCACAGATACGCAGTATTTT. Amino acid sequence: CAWIPPGSSTDTQYF.